This TCR beta chain was documented in a study of cytomegalovirus exposure and HLA in healthy donors. Primers: 60 Vbeta forward and 13 Jbeta reverse. Original analysis: The count from a later analysis was 79 million or so unique TCR beta chains, 9 million to 12 million of them shared. Only in-frame clones appear in the TCRdb table, and some are missing; sequencing was by immunoSEQ multiplex PCR. The V and J calls and the clone size are those of that table, but D and trimming were determined from the DNA. The table records under 150,000 clones, around 80% of them present only once. The V end was cut by 8 bases, the J end by 2 bases, with 22 bases between. The CDR3 sequence is 16 residues long. Germline V gene lookup returns CDR1 SNHLY and CDR2 FYNNEI.

The chain joins TRBV2 to TRBJ2-7; D unclear. Sequenced material: PBMCs. This clonotype was obtained from a man younger than 45 in good health and CMV-seronegative. As DNA, the CDR3 is TGTGCCAGCGCGCGCGAGACACCCATCATCGCCTACGAGCAGTACTTC. Amino acid sequence: CASARETPIIAYEQYF.